The source of this T cell receptor (beta chain) is a study of a mutant IDH1 vaccine in newly diagnosed glioma. Study-level background: Patients in the study were vaccinated eight times, receiving shots in weeks 1, 3, 5, 7, 11, 15, 19 and 23.

With respect to this clone: The target antigen is unknown.

Assay: immunoSEQ multiplex PCR; the TCRdb copy retains only in-frame clones and omits some. The sample holds some 23,000 clones, approximately 80% seen once. The V gene end was trimmed by 10 bases and the J gene end by 3 bases; junction bases not matched to a gene: 3. The CDR3 has 12 amino acids. The germline CDR1 and CDR2 sequences are ENHRY and SYGVKD. Time point of the sample: week 11, during vaccination. All doses held 300 ug of mutant IDH1 20-mer peptide, with topical imiquimod. Astrocytomas found in donors were new, WHO grade 3 or 4, IDH1-mutant and ATRX-lost. The sequenced sample was PBMCs, obtained from a glioma patient whose treatment included an IDH1 peptide vaccine. The chain uses TRBV10-3 and TRBJ2-5; 9 bases map to TRBD2. The origin of this receptor is a woman aged 18 to 35 with glioma. The CDR3 nucleotides are TGTGCCAGTGCTAGCGGGGAAGAGACCCAGTACTTC. It is translated as CASASGEETQYF.